A selection of T cell receptor beta chains follows, all from one sample in a study of breast tumors, draining lymph nodes, adjacent tissues. TCRdb ran MiXCR on the multiplex PCR reads and lists one entry per CDR3 protein. The repertoire holds 200,000 to 300,000 distinct CDR3 sequences, with roughly 31% as singletons. The specimen sequenced was axillary lymph node tissue. These receptors all come from a female donor with breast cancer. Some clones in this sample may be carry-over from other donors' samples. Both conserved end residues are part of each CDR3. The D gene is left open where the match is weak. For some rows the clone size is stated as once, few or many, or as a class when expanded; others skip it.

d_call	v_call	j_call	clone_size	cdr3_nt	cdr3_aa
TRBD2	TRBV10-1	TRBJ2-3	many	TGCGCCAGCAGTGATTTCGGACTAGCGGGAGGTCTAGATACGCAGTATTTT	CASSDFGLAGGLDTQYF
TRBD1	TRBV29-1	TRBJ2-5	-	TGCAGCGTTGGACAGGGGGGGCGGCAAGAGACCCAGTACTTC	CSVGQGGRQETQYF
TRBD2	TRBV15	TRBJ2-3	many	TGTGCCACCAGCAGAGGTCTAGCGGGTTATGCAGATACGCAGTATTTT	CATSRGLAGYADTQYF
-	TRBV29-1	TRBJ1-3	many	TGCAGCGGAGCTCAGGGAGACACCATATATTTT	CSGAQGDTIYF
-	TRBV6-6	TRBJ2-5	many	TGTGCCAGCAGTTACGAGGGGCTCCAAGAGACCCAGTACTTC	CASSYEGLQETQYF
TRBD1	TRBV7-9	TRBJ2-3	many	TGTGCCAGCAGCTTAGGCCCATGGCAGGGGGCATCAGATACGCAGTATTTT	CASSLGPWQGASDTQYF
-	TRBV27	TRBJ2-5	-	TGTGCCAGCCGATTACAGGGAAGAGAGACCCAGTACTTC	CASRLQGRETQYF
-	TRBV6-1	TRBJ2-7	-	TGTGCCAGCATAACCGGGGTCTCCTACGAGCAGTACTTC	CASITGVSYEQYF
TRBD2	TRBV6-2/TRBV6-3	TRBJ2-3	few	TGTGCCAGCAGTTACCCCACACTAGCGGGACAAGATACGCAGTATTTT	CASSYPTLAGQDTQYF
TRBD2	TRBV6-5	TRBJ2-1	few	TGTGCCAGCAGTTACGAAGCGGGAGTAGACAATGAGCAGTTCTTC	CASSYEAGVDNEQFF
-	TRBV29-1	TRBJ2-6	-	TGCAGCGTTGAGGAGGGCAGGGTCGATGGGGCCAACGCCCTGACTTTC	CSVEEGRVDGANALTF
TRBD2	TRBV25-1	TRBJ2-2	-	TGTGCCAGCAGTTACTCTGTCCTAGCGGGGAACACCGGGGAGCTGTTTTTT	CASSYSVLAGNTGELFF
-	TRBV5-4	TRBJ2-4	-	TGTGCCAGCAGCTTGGGGTGGGGGAACAACATTCAGTACTTC	CASSLGWGNNIQYF
-	TRBV19	TRBJ2-2	many	TGTGCCAGTAGTATAGGAGGGGAGAACACCGGGGAGCTGTTTTTT	CASSIGGENTGELFF
-	TRBV15	TRBJ2-7	many	TGTGCCACCAGCAGAGATCCTTCGGGATACGAGCAGTACTTC	CATSRDPSGYEQYF
-	TRBV12-3/TRBV12-4	TRBJ1-2	-	TGTGCCAGCAGTTTCGCGGGGTATGGCTACACCTTC	CASSFAGYGYTF
-	TRBV7-2	TRBJ2-3	many	TGTGCCAGCAGCTTGAGACTAGGCGCAGGCACAGATACGCAGTATTTT	CASSLRLGAGTDTQYF
TRBD2	TRBV5-1	TRBJ2-2	many	TGCGCCAGCAGCTGGACGCTTAGCGGGAGGAGGGACGGGGAGCTGTTTTTT	CASSWTLSGRRDGELFF
-	TRBV20-1	TRBJ1-4	-	TGCAGTGCCACCCGGCGGGGCGGGGGGGAAAAACTGTTTTTT	CSATRRGGGEKLFF
-	TRBV27	TRBJ2-1	-	TGTGCCAGCAGGAGAGGGGATCCTTACAATGAGCAGTTCTTC	CASRRGDPYNEQFF
-	TRBV6-5	TRBJ1-2	many	TGTGCCAGCAGTCGTCGAGGAGAACCTCGTAACTATGGCTACACCTTC	CASSRRGEPRNYGYTF
TRBD2	TRBV7-8	TRBJ2-7	-	TGTGCCAGCAGTTCGGGACTAGCGGGAGGGCCTTACGAGCAGTACTTC	CASSSGLAGGPYEQYF
-	TRBV6-2/TRBV6-3	TRBJ2-7	-	TGTGCCAGCAGACGCGACCGGGTGGTGGGGGGCTACGAGCAGTACTTC	CASRRDRVVGGYEQYF
-	TRBV5-5	TRBJ2-7	-	TGTGCCAGCAGCTTGGACAGGGCGCTCTACGAGCAGTACTTC	CASSLDRALYEQYF
-	TRBV12-3/TRBV12-4	TRBJ2-3	many	TGTGCCAGCAGTTTTCCTAGCCTAGCCGGCACAGATACGCAGTATTTT	CASSFPSLAGTDTQYF
-	TRBV6-5	TRBJ1-5	many	TGTGCCAGCAGTTCCAGAGGTCAGCCCCAGCATTTT	CASSSRGQPQHF
TRBD2	TRBV6-1	TRBJ2-1	many	TGTGCCAGCAGTGGAAGGACTAGCGTTAATGAGCAGTTCTTC	CASSGRTSVNEQFF
-	TRBV5-6	TRBJ2-3	many	TGTGCCAGCAGCTTGCCGGACACTGGGTTCGGCACAGATACGCAGTATTTT	CASSLPDTGFGTDTQYF
-	TRBV7-8	TRBJ1-2	many	TGTGCCAGCAGCCCACAGGAATCTAACTATGGCTACACCTTC	CASSPQESNYGYTF
TRBD1	TRBV5-4	TRBJ1-1	-	TGTGCCAGCTCAATCCGATGGGGGACAGTAACTGAAGCTTTCTTT	CASSIRWGTVTEAFF
-	TRBV2	TRBJ1-1	few	TGTGCCGGCAGTGAGTGGACTGAAGCTTTCTTT	CAGSEWTEAFF
-	TRBV29-1	TRBJ2-6	-	TGCAGCTTGGTAGTTTTCTCTGGGGCCAACGTCCTGACTTTC	CSLVVFSGANVLTF
-	TRBV7-7	TRBJ2-5	many	TGTGCTAGCAGCTTAGCCTACACAGAAGTACAGTACTTC	CASSLAYTEVQYF
-	TRBV24-1	TRBJ2-2	many	TGTGCCACCAGTGGATCCGACAGGACCAAATCGAACACCGGGGAGCTGTTTTTT	CATSGSDRTKSNTGELFF
-	TRBV5-6	TRBJ2-2	many	TGTGCCAGCAGCTATCTGGGTGCCGCCGGGGAGCTGTTTTTT	CASSYLGAAGELFF
-	TRBV7-9	TRBJ2-1	many	TGTGCCAGCATAAAATGGGGACTGGCCTACAATGAGCAGTTCTTC	CASIKWGLAYNEQFF
TRBD1	TRBV6-5	TRBJ1-2	-	TGTGCCAGCGCCAGACAGGGGGCATTGGATGGCTACACCTTC	CASARQGALDGYTF
TRBD1	TRBV19	TRBJ1-1	-	TGTGCCAGTAGTATCGGCAGGGGGAAGAACACTGAAGCTTTCTTT	CASSIGRGKNTEAFF
-	TRBV6-5	TRBJ1-2	many	TGTGCCAGCAGTTACCCAGGTTCCTATGGCTACACCTTC	CASSYPGSYGYTF
-	TRBV20-1	TRBJ2-2	many	TGCAGTGCTAGCGGGACGAACACCGGGGAGCTGTTTTTT	CSASGTNTGELFF
TRBD1	TRBV5-4	TRBJ1-3	many	TGTGCCAGCAGCCGGACAGGCGGAAACACCATATATTTT	CASSRTGGNTIYF
-	TRBV7-9	TRBJ1-2	many	TGTGCCAGCAGCTTAGCGGGGGCCCTAGACAGCCGGCTGAGGTATGGCTACACCTTC	CASSLAGALDSRLRYGYTF
TRBD2	TRBV2	TRBJ2-5	many	TGTGCCAGCAGCCCCGGACTAGCGGGAGTAGCCGAGACCCAGTACTTC	CASSPGLAGVAETQYF
TRBD2	TRBV19	TRBJ2-7	many	TGTGCCAGTAGTTCGCCGGGACTAGCTCCCGAGCAGTACTTC	CASSSPGLAPEQYF
-	TRBV20-1	TRBJ2-3	many	TGCAGTGCTAGGGGGGGTAGCACAGATACGCAGTATTTT	CSARGGSTDTQYF
-	TRBV30	TRBJ2-7	many	TGTGCCTGTTCTCGGGACAAGCCCTACGAGCAGTACTTC	CACSRDKPYEQYF
TRBD1	TRBV4-1	TRBJ1-2	few	TGCGCCGGCAGCCACCCACCGGGACAGGGGACTAACTATGGCTACACCTTC	CAGSHPPGQGTNYGYTF
TRBD2	TRBV7-2	TRBJ2-7	many	TGTGCCAGCAGCCGTGGACTAGCGGGAGTCGAGCAGTACTTC	CASSRGLAGVEQYF